A single T cell receptor beta chain is shown here with its context. This CDR3 has 15 amino acids. V lost 1 base and J lost 2, with 12 bases in between. This sample was taken from a study of CD8 T cells in Susac syndrome. High-throughput TCR beta sequencing covered peripheral CD8+ and CD4+ T cells. An input of about 0.45 to 1 ug of RNA was subjected to reverse transcription using random hexamers. TCRdb used MiXCR to reprocess the immunoSEQ multiplex PCR reads, holding one entry per CDR3 protein. The table has around 170,000 distinct CDR3 sequences, 92% seen once. This clonotype was obtained from a human donor in good health. This chain links TRBV12-3 or TRBV12-4 with TRBJ2-7; weak D call: TRBD1 (7 bases). Sequenced sample: CD4+ T cells from PBMCs. CDR3 in amino acids: CASSLGQGGAYEQYF. As DNA, the CDR3 is TGTGCCAGCAGTTTAGGGCAGGGGGGAGCCTACGAGCAGTACTTC.